This T cell receptor beta chain was observed in a study of blood T cells in healthy people across ages (dated by TCRdb to 2015 to 2017). General notes on the study: In model experiments, template switching captured roughly one uniquely barcoded TCR beta cDNA molecule for every two T cells. To avoid experimental bias, donors of different ages were randomly spread across the sequencing lanes. The donors were divided into four age groups: young (average around 17 years), middle-aged (approximately 41), aged (approximately 62) and long-lived (about 84). To track age-related changes in TCR beta repertoire diversity, the study relied on deep sequencing normalized with unique cDNA molecular identifiers. Using the same blood draw, the study looked at two additional independent replicas of 1 million unique cDNA reads for two donors, one aged 18 to 30 and the other aged 80 or older. Broad study findings and their caveats: Estimates of total diversity based on one million sequenced T cells were regarded as lower bounds and as underestimates. As age increased, observed TCR beta diversity per million T cells dropped in a roughly linear way, and a significant reduction was already evident by age about 40. Observed TCR beta diversity correlated strongly with the percentage of naive T cells measured by flow cytometry. Compared with the aged group, the long-lived group had more naive CD4+ T cells, fewer expanded clones and increased TCR diversity, suggesting age selection. Conclusive comparison of naive and antigen-experienced compartments was prevented by the profiling of bulk unsorted PBMCs. The CMV infection status of donors was not known, potentially confounding age-related changes in expanded clonotypes.

This clonotype has only a few counts. Its cognate antigen has yet to be identified. There are no base qualities to consult, and no much larger clone falls within one base. V is reduced by 1 base and J by 6 bases, leaving a spacing of 13 bases between them. CDR3 length: 14 amino acids, cysteine to phenylalanine. Kept here is only the CDR3 DNA, which spans 42 bases and is read in frame from base 1. The germline V gene sets CDR1 to SGHRS and CDR2 to YFSETQ. Library method: 5' RACE. Sequenced on an Illumina HiSeq 2500. A second PCR of about 6 to 11 cycles was run with a J-beta primer mix and a sample-barcoded 5' primer. A unique molecular identifier was introduced onto each TCR beta cDNA molecule by a template-switch 5' adaptor carrying 12 random nucleotides. At least 2.5 million CDR3-containing paired-end reads were obtained from each sample. The Mint cDNA synthesis kit, primed by a TRBC-specific oligonucleotide, was used to synthesize first-strand cDNA from all RNA. Following uracil-DNA glycosylase treatment, all cDNA underwent a first 18-cycle PCR with the universal primers M1SS and BC2_uni_R. Under the source paper's analysis protocol: For normalization, 1 million high-quality reads, each with a distinct molecular identifier, were randomly selected from each sample. Reads with shared molecular identifiers were discarded instead of being binned into consensus sequences. MiTCR, run with a Q25 quality threshold and the strictest error-elimination algorithm, handled CDR3 identification, clonotype clustering and error correction. A nonparametric unseen species model with Euler transformation was used to estimate lower-bound total TCR beta diversity. The public reads were run again by TCRdb, first through fastp at Q25 and then through MiXCR, and only productive beta chains were kept. Each entry is one CDR3 protein sequence, shown with its most common DNA and genes. The V and J calls were determined by TCRdb, not by the authors. In this sample the table shows about 1.8 million distinct CDR3 sequences, roughly 52% of which occur a single time. The ten largest make up around 2.1% of the sample.

The roughly 37 donors, aged 6 to 90 years, were systemically healthy Caucasian individuals from Russia. Each donor gave around 9.8 milliliters of peripheral blood, collected into EDTA-treated Vacutainer tubes. PBMCs were isolated by Ficoll-Paque density-gradient centrifugation, with at least 7 million obtained per sample. Trizol reagent was used to extract total RNA from the PBMCs, yielding at least 5 micrograms per sample. For every donor, an aliquot of PBMCs went through flow cytometry to measure the percentages of naive CD45RAhigh/CD27high T cells. The clonotype was recovered from a woman between 35 and 50 years old in good health. The sample taken for sequencing was blood. Rearrangement joined TRBV5-1 to TRBJ1-2; the best D guess is TRBD1, with 5 bases matching. CDR3 region: CASSLMEGVDGYTF. The DNA sequence is as follows: TGCGCCAGCAGCTTGATGGAAGGGGTCGATGGCTACACCTTC. With the rest looked up from the reference TRBV5-1 and TRBJ1-2 genes rather than sequenced, the full variable domain is KAGVTQTPRYLIKTRGQQVTLSCSPISGHRSVSWYQQTPGQGLQFLFEYFSETQRNKGNFPGRFSGRQFSNSRSEMNVSTLELGDSALYLCASSLMEGVDGYTFGSGTRLTVV.